This TCR beta chain stems from a study of metastatic and nonmetastatic thyroid tumors. Across the study: The comparison covered peripheral blood and tumor or nodule tissue in malignant and benign thyroid patients.

Study conclusions and caveats: Malignant thyroid tumors reportedly had TCR beta diversity that was significantly higher than in benign nodules, in blood and tumor.

This clone was observed a handful of times. The antigen is undetermined. Nobody among the patients had been given any treatment before thyroid surgery. The germline V gene has CDR1 LGHNA and CDR2 YNFKEQ. The V segment lost 1 base and the J segment 1 base; nucleotides outside the gene matches: 6. The CDR3 consists of 16 residues. Per the authors' pipeline: Between-group CDR3 differences, defined by clinicopathological status, yielded a distant-metastasis classifier for papillary thyroid cancer. Using MiXCR, TCRdb reanalyzed the PCR reads. The V and J calls and clone size are TCRdb's, not the authors'. There are tens of thousands of clones in the sample; less than 20% occur only once, and 25% to 30% lies in the top ten.

Sequenced: blood. The receptor comes from a female donor with papillary thyroid cancer or a benign thyroid nodule (not recorded which). Some clones in this sample may be carry-over from other donors' samples. This chain joins TRBV4-2 and TRBJ2-5; 7 bases are a match to TRBD1. CDR3 residues: CASSQGAAGGQETQYF. CDR3 sequence (DNA): TGTGCCAGCAGCCAAGGGGCTGCAGGGGGCCAAGAGACCCAGTACTTC.